This T cell receptor beta chain was retrieved from a study of beta chain features in type 1 diabetes. Findings of the study overall: In the patient group, naive, central memory and Treg TCRB repertoires seemed more alike than in the healthy donor group. VDJ junctions from type 1 diabetes patients carried fewer insertions and larger deletions.

Every bit of the isolated RNA underwent reverse transcription, so sequencing read expressed TCRB transcripts. The read count averaged about 3.57 million across naive, central memory and regulatory T cell samples. This table comes from immunoSEQ multiplex PCR, and its TCRdb copy is limited to in-frame clones, with some not included. The table shows about 210,000 clones, with 11% occurring only once. In regard to this clone: The antigen is not known.

CDR3 size: 13 residues. Germline CDR1 reads SQVTM; CDR2 reads ANQGSEA. V was clipped by 6 bases and J by 1 base, with 12 bases between them. The sample comprised central memory CD4+ T cells from blood. The chain couples TRBV29-1 to TRBJ1-1, with D possibly TRBD1 on 5 matching bases. This clonotype was sampled from a man between 18 and 29 years old in good health. CDR3 DNA: TGCAGCGTCATGGTGGGGGGGAACACTGAAGCTTTCTTT. This translates into CSVMVGGNTEAFF.